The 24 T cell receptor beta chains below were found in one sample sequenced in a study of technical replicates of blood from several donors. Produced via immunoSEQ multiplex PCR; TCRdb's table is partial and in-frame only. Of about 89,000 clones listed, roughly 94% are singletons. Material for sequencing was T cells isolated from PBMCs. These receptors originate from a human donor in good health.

The CDR3 reads CASSLVPTGGTSEQFF. The CDR3 DNA is TGCGCCAGCAGCTTGGTACCGACAGGGGGCACATCTGAGCAGTTCTTC. The rearrangement joins TRBV5-1 to TRBJ2-1; 10 bases are shared with TRBD1. CDR1 and CDR2 from the germline V gene are SGHRS and YFSETQ. The junction had 9 bases not matched to a gene; V was cut back by 0 bases and J by 9 bases. This CDR3 is built from 16 residues.

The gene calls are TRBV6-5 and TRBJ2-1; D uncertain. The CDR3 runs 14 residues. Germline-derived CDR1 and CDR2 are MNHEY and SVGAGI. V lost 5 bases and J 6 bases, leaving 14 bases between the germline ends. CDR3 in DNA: TGTGCCAGCAGTCCCGGTGCGGAACTCAATGAGCAGTTCTTC. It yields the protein CASSPGAELNEQFF.

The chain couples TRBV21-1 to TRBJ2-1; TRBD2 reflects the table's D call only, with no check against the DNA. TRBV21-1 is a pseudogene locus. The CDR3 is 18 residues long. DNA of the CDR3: TGTGCCAGCAGCAAAAGGGCCCCCCCGACTAGCCGAAGCGATGAGCAGTTCTTC. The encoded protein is CASSKRAPPTSRSDEQFF.

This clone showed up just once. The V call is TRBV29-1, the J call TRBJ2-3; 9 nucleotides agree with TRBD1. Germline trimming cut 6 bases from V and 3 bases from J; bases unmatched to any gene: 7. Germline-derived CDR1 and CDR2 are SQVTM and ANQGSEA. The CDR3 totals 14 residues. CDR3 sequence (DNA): TGCAGCGTGCCTGGACAGGGGTATACAGATACGCAGTATTTT. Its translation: CSVPGQGYTDTQYF.

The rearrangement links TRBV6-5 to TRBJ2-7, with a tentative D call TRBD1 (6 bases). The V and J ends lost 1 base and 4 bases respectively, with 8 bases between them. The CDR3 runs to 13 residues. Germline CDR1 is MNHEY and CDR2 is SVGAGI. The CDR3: CASSYYREYEQYF. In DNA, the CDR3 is TGTGCCAGCAGTTACTACAGGGAGTACGAGCAGTACTTC.

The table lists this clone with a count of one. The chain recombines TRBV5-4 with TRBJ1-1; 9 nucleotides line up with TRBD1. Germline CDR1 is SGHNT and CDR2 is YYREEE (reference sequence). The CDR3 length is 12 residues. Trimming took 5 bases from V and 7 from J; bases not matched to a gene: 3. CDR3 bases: TGTGCCAGCAGGATGGGACAGGGTGAAGCTTTCTTT. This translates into CASRMGQGEAFF.

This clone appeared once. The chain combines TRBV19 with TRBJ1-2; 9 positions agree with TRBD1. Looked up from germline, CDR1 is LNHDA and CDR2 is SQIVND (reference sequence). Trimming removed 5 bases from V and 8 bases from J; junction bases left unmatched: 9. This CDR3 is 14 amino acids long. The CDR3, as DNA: TGTGCCAGTAGTTATCCCGGGACAGGGCCCGGCTACACCTTC. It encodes CASSYPGTGPGYTF.

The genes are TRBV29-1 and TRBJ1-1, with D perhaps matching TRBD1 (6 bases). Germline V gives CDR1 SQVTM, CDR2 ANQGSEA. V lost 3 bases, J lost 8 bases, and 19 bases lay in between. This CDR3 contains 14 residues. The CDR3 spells CSVDERGQKTEAFF. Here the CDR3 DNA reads TGCAGCGTTGATGAAAGAGGACAGAAAACGGAAGCTTTCTTT.

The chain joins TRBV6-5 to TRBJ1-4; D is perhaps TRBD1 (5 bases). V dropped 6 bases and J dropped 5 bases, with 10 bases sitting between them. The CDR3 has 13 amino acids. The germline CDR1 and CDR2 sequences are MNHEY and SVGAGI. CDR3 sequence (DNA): TGTGCCAGCAGGAGAGACAGCAATGAAAAACTGTTTTTT. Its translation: CASRRDSNEKLFF.

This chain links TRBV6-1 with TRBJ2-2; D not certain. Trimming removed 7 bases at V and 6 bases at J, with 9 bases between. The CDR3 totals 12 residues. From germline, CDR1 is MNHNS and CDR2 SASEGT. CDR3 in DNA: TGTGCCAGCAAACCACGGGCCGGGGAGCTGTTTTTT. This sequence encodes CASKPRAGELFF.

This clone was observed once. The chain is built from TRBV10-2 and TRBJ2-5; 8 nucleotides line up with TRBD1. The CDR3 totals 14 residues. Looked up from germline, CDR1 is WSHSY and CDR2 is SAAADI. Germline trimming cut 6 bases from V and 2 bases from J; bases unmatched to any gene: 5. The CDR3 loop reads CASRGGTGQETQYF. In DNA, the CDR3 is TGCGCCAGCAGGGGCGGGACAGGACAAGAGACCCAGTACTTC.

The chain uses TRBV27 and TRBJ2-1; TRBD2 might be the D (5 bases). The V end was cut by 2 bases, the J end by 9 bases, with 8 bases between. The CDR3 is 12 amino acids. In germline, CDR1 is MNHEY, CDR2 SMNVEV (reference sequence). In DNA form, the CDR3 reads TGTGCCAGCAGTTTACCTGGGAGTGAGCAGTTCTTC. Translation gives CASSLPGSEQFF.

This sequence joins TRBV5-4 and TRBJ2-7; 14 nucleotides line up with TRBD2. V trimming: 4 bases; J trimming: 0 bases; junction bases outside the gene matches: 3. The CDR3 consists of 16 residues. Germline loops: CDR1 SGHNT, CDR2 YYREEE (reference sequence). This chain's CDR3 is CASSTGLAGGSYEQYF. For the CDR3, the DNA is TGTGCCAGCAGCACAGGACTAGCGGGGGGCTCCTACGAGCAGTACTTC.

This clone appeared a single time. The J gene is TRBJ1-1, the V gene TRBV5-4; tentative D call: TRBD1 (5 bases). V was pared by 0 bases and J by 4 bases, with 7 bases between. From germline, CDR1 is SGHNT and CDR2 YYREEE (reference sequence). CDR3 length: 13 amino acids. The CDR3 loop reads CASSLGRGTEAFF. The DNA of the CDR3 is TGTGCCAGCAGCTTGGGTAGGGGCACTGAAGCTTTCTTT.

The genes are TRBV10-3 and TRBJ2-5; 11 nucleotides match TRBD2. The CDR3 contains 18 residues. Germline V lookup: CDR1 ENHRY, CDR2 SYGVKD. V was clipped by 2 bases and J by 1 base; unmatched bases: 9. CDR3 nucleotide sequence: TGTGCCATCAGTGAGCCCCAACCGGGACTAGCGGTCCAAGAGACCCAGTACTTC. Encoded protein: CAISEPQPGLAVQETQYF.

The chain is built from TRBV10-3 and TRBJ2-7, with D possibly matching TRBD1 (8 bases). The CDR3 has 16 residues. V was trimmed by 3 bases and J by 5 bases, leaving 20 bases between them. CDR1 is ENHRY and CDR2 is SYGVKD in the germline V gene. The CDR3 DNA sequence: TGTGCCATCAGTGAACATCAGGGGGCGGGGGAGAACGAGCAGTACTTC. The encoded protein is CAISEHQGAGENEQYF.

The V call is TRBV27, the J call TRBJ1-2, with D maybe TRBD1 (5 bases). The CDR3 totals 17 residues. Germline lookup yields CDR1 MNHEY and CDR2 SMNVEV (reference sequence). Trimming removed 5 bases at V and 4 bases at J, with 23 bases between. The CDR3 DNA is TGTGCCAGCAGTGCCCTTTTTGGGGCAGCCCAACCCTATGGCTACACCTTC. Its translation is CASSALFGAAQPYGYTF.

The CDR3 region has the DNA TGTGCCAGCAGCACCTCTGGACACTCTGGAAACACCATATATTTT. It codes for CASSTSGHSGNTIYF. The chain joins TRBV7-9 to TRBJ1-3, with D perhaps matching TRBD1 (5 bases). The V gene lost 5 bases and the J gene lost 0 bases, with 11 bases spanning the gap. CDR1 and CDR2 from the germline V gene are SEHNR and FQNEAQ (reference sequence). CDR3 length: 15 residues.

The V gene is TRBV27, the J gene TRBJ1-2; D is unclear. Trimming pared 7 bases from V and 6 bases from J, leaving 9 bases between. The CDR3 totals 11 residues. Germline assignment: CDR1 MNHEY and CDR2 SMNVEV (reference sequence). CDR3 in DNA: TGTGCCAGCAAGATCGGAGATGGCTACACCTTC. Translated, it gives CASKIGDGYTF.

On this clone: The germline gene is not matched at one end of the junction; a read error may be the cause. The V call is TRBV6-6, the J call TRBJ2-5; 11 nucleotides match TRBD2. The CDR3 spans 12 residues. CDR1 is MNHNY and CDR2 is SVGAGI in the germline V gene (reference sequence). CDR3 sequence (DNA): TGTGCCAGCAGTCCACTAGCGGGAGCTTGGAACTTC. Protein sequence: CASSPLAGAWNF.

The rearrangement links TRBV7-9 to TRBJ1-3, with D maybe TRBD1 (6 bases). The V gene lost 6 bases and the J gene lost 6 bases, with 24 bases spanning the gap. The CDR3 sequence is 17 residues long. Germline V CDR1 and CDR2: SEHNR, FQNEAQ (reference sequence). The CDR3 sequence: CASSLRQADFRKNTIYF. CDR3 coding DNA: TGTGCCAGCAGTCTCCGACAGGCGGACTTCAGAAAAAACACCATATATTTT.

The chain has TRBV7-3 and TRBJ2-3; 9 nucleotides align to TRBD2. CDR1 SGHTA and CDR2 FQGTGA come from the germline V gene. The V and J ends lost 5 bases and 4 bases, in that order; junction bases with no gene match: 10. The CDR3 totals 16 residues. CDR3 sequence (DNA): TGTGCCAGCAGCAGATTTAGCGGGGGAGGGGCAGATACGCAGTATTTT. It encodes CASSRFSGGGADTQYF. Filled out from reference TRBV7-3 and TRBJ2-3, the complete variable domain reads GAGVSQTPSNKVTEKGKYVELRCDPISGHTALYWYRQSLGQGPEFLIYFQGTGAADDSGLPNDRFFAVRPEGSVSTLKIQRTERGDSAVYLCASSRFSGGGADTQYFGPGTRLTVL.

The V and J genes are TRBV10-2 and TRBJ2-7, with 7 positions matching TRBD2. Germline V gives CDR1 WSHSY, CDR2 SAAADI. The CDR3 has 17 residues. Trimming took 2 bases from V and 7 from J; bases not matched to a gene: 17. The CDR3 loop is CASSERGGIGFGGEQYF. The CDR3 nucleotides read TGCGCCAGCAGTGAGAGGGGAGGGATTGGCTTTGGGGGAGAGCAGTACTTC.

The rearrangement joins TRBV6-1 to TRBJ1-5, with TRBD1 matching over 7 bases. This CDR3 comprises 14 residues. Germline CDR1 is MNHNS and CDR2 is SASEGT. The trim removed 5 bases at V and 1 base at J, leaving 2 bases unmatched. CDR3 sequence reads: CASSRQGSNQPQHF. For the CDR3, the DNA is TGTGCCAGCAGTCGACAGGGAAGCAATCAGCCCCAGCATTTT.